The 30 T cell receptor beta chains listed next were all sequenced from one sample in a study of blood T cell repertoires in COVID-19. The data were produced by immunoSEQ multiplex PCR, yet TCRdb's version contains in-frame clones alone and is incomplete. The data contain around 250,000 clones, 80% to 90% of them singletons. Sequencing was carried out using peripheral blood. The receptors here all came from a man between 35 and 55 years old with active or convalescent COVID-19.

CDR3 residues: CASSSGTVINTEAFF. The DNA of the CDR3 is TGTGCCAGCAGCTCGGGGACAGTTATAAACACTGAAGCTTTCTTT. The V call is TRBV3-1 (or the pseudogene TRBV3-2), the J call TRBJ1-1; TRBD1 aligns across 7 bases. Germline values: CDR1 LGHDT, CDR2 YNNKEL (reference sequence). The CDR3 spans 15 residues. The V and J ends lost 5 bases and 2 bases, in that order; junction bases with no gene match: 8.

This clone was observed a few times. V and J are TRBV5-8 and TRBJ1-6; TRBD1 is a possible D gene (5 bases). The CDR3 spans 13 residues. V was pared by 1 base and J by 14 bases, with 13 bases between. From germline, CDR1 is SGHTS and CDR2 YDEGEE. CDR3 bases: TGTGCCAGCAGCTTGCAGGGTTTACTATCCCTCCACTTT. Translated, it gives CASSLQGLLSLHF.

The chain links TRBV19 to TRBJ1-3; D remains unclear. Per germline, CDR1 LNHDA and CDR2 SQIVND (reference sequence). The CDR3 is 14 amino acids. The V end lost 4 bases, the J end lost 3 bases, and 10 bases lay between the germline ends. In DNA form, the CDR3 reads TGTGCCAGTAGTACCCGTGGGCGTGGAAACACCATATATTTT. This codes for CASSTRGRGNTIYF.

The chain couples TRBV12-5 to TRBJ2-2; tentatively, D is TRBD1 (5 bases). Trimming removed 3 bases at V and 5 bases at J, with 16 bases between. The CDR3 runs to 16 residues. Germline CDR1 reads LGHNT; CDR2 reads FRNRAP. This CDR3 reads CASGFQGVGGTGELFF. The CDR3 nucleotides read TGTGCTAGTGGTTTCCAGGGCGTGGGTGGTACCGGGGAGCTGTTTTTT.

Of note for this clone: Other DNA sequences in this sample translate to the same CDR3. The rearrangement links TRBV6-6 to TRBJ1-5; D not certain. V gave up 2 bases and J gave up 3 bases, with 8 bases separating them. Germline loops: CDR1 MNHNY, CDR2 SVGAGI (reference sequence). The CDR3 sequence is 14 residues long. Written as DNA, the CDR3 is TGTGCCAGCAGTTACCCGGAGGACAATCAGCCCCAGCATTTT. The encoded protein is CASSYPEDNQPQHF.

The CDR3 reads CASSFATLPYGYTF. The CDR3 nucleotides are TGTGCCAGCAGTTTTGCTACGCTCCCCTATGGCTACACCTTC. The chain recombines TRBV6-2 or TRBV6-3 with TRBJ1-2; no definite D call. Germline V CDR1 and CDR2: MNHEY, SVGEGT. Trimming took 4 bases from V and 4 from J, leaving 13 bases between them. The CDR3 is 14 amino acids.

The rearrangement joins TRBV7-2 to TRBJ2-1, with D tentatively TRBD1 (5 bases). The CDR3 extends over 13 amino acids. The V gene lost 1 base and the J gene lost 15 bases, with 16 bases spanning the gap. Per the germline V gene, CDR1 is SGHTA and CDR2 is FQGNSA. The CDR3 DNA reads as TGTGCCAGCAGCTTAGAAACGGCAGGGAAGCCGTTCTTC. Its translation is CASSLETAGKPFF. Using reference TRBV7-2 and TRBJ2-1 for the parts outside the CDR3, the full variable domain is GAGVSQSPSNKVTEKGKDVELRCDPISGHTALYWYRQSLGQGLEFLIYFQGNSAPDKSGLPSDRFSAERTGGSVSTLTIQRTQQEDSAVYLCASSLETAGKPFFGPGTRLTVL.

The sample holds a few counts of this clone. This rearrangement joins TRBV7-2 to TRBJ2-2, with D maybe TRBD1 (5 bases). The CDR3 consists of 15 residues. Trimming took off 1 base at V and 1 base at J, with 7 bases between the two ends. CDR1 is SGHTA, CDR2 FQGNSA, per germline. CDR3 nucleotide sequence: TGTGCCAGCAGCTTAGGACAGCTGAACACCGGGGAGCTGTTTTTT. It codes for CASSLGQLNTGELFF.

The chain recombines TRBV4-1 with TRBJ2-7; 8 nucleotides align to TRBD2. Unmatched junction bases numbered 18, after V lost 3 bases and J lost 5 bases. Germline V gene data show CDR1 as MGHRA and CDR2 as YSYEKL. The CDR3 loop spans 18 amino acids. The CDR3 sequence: CASSQHAEREKRPNEQYF. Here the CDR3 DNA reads TGCGCCAGCAGCCAGCACGCCGAGCGGGAGAAGAGGCCAAACGAGCAGTACTTC.

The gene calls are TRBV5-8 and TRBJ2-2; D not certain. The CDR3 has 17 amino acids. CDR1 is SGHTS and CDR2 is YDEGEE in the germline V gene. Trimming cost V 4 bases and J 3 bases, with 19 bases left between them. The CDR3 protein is CASSIWLSTADTGELFF. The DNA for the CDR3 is TGTGCCAGCAGCATTTGGTTGTCTACCGCCGACACCGGGGAGCTGTTTTTT.

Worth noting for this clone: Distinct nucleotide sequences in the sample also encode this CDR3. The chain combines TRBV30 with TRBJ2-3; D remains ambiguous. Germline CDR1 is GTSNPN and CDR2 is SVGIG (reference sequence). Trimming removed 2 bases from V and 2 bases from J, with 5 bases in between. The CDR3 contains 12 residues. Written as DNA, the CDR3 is TGTGCCTGGAGTCCCTCCACAGATACGCAGTATTTT. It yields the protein CAWSPSTDTQYF.

CDR3 coding DNA: TGTGCCAGCAGCCAGCGGGTCAGCACAGATACGCAGTATTTT. It is translated as CASSQRVSTDTQYF. J is TRBJ2-3 and V is TRBV7-2; a weak D match, TRBD2 (6 bases). The CDR3 sequence is 14 residues long. V dropped 5 bases and J dropped 0 bases, with 9 bases sitting between them. CDR1 is SGHTA, CDR2 FQGNSA, per germline.

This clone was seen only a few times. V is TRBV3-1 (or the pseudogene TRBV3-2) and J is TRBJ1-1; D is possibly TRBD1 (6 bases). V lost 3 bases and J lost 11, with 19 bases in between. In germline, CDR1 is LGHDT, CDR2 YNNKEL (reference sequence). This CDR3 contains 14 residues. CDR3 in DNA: TGTGCCAGCAGCCATTCGACATCCCTGGGGGCCGCTTTCTTT. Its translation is CASSHSTSLGAAFF.

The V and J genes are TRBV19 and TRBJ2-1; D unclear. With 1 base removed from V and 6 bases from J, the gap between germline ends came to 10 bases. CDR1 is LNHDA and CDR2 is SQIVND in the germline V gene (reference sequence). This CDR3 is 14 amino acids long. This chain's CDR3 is CASSIVSKLNEQFF. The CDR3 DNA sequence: TGTGCCAGTAGTATAGTTTCCAAGCTCAATGAGCAGTTCTTC.

CDR3 bases: TGTGCCAGCAGCCCCCAGTCCATGAACACTGAAGCTTTCTTT. This encodes CASSPQSMNTEAFF. The chain carries TRBV7-9 and TRBJ1-1, with unresolved D. From germline, CDR1 is SEHNR and CDR2 FQNEAQ (reference sequence). V was cut by 5 bases and J by 0 bases, with 10 bases left in between. The CDR3 has 14 amino acids.

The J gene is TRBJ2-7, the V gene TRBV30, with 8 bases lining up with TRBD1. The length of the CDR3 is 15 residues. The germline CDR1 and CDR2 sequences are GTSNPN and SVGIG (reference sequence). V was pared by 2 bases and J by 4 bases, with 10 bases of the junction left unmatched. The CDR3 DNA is TGTGCCTGGAGTTCCCGGGACAGGCGAATTTACGAGCAGTACTTC. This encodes CAWSSRDRRIYEQYF.

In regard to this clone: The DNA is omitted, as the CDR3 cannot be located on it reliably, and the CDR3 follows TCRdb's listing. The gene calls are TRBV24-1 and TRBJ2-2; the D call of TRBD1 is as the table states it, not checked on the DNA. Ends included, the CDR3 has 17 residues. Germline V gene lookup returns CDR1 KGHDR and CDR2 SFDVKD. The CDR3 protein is CATSDFNGQGTPGSCFF.

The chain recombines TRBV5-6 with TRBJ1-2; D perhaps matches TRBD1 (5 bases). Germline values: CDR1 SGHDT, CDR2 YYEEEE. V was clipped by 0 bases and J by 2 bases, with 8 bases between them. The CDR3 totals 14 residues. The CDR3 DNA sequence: TGTGCCAGCAGCTTGGCAGGGCTCAACTATGGCTACACCTTC. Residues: CASSLAGLNYGYTF.

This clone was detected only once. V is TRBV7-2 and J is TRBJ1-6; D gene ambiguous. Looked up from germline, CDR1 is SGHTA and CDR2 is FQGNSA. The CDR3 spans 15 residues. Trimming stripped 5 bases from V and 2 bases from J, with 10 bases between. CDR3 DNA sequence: TGTGCCAGCAGCCCGCAAGGAGCCTATAATTCACCCCTCCACTTT. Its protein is CASSPQGAYNSPLHF.

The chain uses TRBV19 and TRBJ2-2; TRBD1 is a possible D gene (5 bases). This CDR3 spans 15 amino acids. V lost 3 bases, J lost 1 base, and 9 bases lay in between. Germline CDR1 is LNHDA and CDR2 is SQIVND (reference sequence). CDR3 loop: CASSIQGVNTGELFF. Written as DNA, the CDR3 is TGTGCCAGTAGTATTCAGGGCGTGAACACCGGGGAGCTGTTTTTT.

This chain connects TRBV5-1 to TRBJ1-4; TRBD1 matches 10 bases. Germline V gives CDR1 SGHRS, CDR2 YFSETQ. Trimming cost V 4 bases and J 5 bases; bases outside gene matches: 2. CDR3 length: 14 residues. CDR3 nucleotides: TGCGCCAGCAGCGGGGGACAGGGGAATGAAAAACTGTTTTTT. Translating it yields CASSGGQGNEKLFF.

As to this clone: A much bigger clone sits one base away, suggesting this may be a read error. CDR3 amino acids: CASSLGTGDNSPLHF. Written as DNA, the CDR3 is TGTGCCAGCAGCTTAGGGACAGGGGATAATTCACCCCTCCACTTT. The chain combines TRBV7-9 with TRBJ1-6; 9 bases line up with TRBD1. The CDR3 is 15 amino acids. Germline trimming cut 1 base from V and 5 bases from J; bases unmatched to any gene: 0. The germline gives CDR1 SEHNR, CDR2 FQNEAQ (reference sequence).

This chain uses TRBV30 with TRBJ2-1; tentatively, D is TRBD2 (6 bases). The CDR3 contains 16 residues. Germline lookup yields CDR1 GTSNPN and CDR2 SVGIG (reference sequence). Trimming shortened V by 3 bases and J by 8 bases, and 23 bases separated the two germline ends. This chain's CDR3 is CAWSDILGGTPYEQFF. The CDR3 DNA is TGTGCCTGGAGCGATATACTGGGCGGGACCCCCTATGAGCAGTTCTTC.

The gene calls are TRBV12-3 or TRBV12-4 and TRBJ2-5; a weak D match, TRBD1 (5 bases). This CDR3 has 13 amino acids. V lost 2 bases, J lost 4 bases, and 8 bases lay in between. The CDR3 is CASSLITGETQYF. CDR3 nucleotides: TGTGCCAGCAGTTTAATAACAGGAGAGACCCAGTACTTC.

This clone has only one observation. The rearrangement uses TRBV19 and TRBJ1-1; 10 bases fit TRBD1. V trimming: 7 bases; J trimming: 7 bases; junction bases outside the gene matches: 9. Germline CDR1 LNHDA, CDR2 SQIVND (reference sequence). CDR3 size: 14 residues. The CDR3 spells CASTQTGGKIEAFF. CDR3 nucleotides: TGTGCCAGTACCCAGACAGGGGGCAAAATTGAAGCTTTCTTT. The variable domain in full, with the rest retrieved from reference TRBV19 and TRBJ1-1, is DGGITQSPKYLFRKEGQNVTLSCEQNLNHDAMYWYRQDPGQGLRLIYYSQIVNDFQKGDIAEGYSVSREKKESFPLTVTSAQKNPTAFYLCASTQTGGKIEAFFGQGTRLTVV.

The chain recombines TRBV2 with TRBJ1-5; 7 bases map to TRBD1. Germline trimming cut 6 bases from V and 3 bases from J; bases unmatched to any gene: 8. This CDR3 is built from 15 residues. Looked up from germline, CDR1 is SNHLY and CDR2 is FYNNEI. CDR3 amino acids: CASRAGTAFNQPQHF. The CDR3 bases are TGTGCCAGCAGAGCCGGGACAGCCTTCAATCAGCCCCAGCATTTT.

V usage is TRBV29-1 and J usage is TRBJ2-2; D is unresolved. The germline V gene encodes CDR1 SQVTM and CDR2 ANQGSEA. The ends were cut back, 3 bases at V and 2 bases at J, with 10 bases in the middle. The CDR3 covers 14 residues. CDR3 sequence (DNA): TGCAGCGTTGATGGGCTAAGTAACACCGGGGAGCTGTTTTTT. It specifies CSVDGLSNTGELFF.

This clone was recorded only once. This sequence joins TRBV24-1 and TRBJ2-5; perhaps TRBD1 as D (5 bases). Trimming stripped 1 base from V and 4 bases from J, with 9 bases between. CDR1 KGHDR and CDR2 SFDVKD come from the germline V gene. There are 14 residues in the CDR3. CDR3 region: CATSDLGERETQYF. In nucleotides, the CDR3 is TGTGCCACCAGTGATTTAGGGGAACGAGAGACCCAGTACTTC.

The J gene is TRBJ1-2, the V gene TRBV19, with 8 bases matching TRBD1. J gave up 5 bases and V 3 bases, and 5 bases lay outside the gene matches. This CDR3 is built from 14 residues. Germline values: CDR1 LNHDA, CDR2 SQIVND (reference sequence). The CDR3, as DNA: TGTGCCAGTAGTATCGACAGGGGACCTTATGGCTACACCTTC. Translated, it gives CASSIDRGPYGYTF.

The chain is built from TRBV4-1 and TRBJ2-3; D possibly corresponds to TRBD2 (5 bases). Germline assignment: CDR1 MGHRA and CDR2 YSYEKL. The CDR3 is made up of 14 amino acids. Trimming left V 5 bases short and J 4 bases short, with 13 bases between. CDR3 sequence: CASSYYRGPDTQYF. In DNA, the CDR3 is TGCGCCAGCAGCTATTACCGGGGTCCAGATACGCAGTATTTT.